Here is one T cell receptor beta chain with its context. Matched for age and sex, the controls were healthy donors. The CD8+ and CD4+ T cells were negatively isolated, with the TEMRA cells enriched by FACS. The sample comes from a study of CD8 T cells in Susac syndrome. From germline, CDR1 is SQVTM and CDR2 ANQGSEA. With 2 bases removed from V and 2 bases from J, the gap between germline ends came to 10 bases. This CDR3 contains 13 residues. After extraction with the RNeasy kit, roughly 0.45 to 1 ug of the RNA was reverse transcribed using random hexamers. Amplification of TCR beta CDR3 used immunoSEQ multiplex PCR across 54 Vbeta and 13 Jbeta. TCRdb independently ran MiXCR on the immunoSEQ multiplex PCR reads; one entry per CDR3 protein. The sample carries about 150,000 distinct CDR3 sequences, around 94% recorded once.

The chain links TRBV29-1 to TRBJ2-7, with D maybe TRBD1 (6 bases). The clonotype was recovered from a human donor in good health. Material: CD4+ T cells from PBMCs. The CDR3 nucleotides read TGCAGCGTTGAATCGGACAGAACCTACGAGCAGTACTTC. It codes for CSVESDRTYEQYF.